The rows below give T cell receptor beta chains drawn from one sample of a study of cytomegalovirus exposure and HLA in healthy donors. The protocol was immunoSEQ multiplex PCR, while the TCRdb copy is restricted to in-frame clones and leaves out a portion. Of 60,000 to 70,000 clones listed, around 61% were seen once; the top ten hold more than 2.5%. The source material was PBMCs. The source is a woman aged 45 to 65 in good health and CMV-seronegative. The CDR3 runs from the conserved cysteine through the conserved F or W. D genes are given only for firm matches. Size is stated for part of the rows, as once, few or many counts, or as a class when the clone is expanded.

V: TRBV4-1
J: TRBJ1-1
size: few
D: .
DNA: TGCGCCAGCAGCCAAGTGAACATGGGGCTTTTGGAACCTGAAGCTTTCTTT
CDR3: CASSQVNMGLLEPEAFF

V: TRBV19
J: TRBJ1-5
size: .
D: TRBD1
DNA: TGTGCCAGTTCCTCGACAGGGGTGCGTCAGCCCCAGCATTTT
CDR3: CASSSTGVRQPQHF

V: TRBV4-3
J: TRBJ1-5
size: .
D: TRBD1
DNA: TGCGCCAGCAGCCCGAACGACAGGGGTTATCAGCCCCAGCATTTT
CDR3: CASSPNDRGYQPQHF

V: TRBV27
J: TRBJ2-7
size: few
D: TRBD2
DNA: TGTGCCAGCAGTTTCCTAGCGGGAGAATACGAGCAGTACTTC
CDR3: CASSFLAGEYEQYF

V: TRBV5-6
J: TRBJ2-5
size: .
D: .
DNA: TGTGCCAGCAGCTTGGTTCCGAGGGAAGAGACCCAGTACTTC
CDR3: CASSLVPREETQYF

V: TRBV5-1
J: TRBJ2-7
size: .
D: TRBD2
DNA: TGCGCCAGCAGCATAGGGACTAGCGGGAGCTACGAGCAGTACTTC
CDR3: CASSIGTSGSYEQYF

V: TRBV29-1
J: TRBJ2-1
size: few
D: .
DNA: TGCAGCGTTGAACTTCGGGATTTCTCCTACAATGAGCAGTTCTTC
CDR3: CSVELRDFSYNEQFF

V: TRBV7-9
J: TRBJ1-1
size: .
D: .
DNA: TGTGCCAGCAGCTTAGTGGCAGGGAACACTGAAGCTTTCTTT
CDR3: CASSLVAGNTEAFF

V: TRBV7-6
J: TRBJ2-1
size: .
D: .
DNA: TGTGCCAGCAGCTTAATGTCGAGCTCCTACAATGAGCAGTTCTTC
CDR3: CASSLMSSSYNEQFF

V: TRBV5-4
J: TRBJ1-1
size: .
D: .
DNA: TGTGCCAGCAGCTTGGCCGGGGAGAGGAACACTGAAGCTTTCTTT
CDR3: CASSLAGERNTEAFF

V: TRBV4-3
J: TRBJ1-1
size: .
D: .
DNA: TGCGCCAGCAGCCTAGGGGAGGAATGGGAAGAAGCTTTCTTT
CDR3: CASSLGEEWEEAFF

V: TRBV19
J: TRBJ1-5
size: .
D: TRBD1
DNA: TGTGCCAGTTTCTCAGCCCCGGGACAGGGGGCGCGAAGCAATCAGCCCCAGCATTTT
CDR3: CASFSAPGQGARSNQPQHF

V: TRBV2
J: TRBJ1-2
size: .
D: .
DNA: TGTGCCAGCAGGGAGGGCGATAACTATGGCTACACCTTC
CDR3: CASREGDNYGYTF

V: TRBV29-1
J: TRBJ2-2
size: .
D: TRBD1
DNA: TGCAGCGTTGCCCGCGGGACAGGGAGCACCGGGGAGCTGTTTTTT
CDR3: CSVARGTGSTGELFF

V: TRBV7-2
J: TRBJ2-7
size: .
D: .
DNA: TGTGCCAGCAGCCGAGGGGGGGCTCGCTACGAGCAGTACTTC
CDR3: CASSRGGARYEQYF

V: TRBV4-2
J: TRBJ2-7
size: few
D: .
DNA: TGTGCCAGCAGCCAAGATCACCGGGGAGCCTACGAGCAGTACTTC
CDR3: CASSQDHRGAYEQYF

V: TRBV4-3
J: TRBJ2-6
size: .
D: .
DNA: TGCGCCAGCAGCCAAGATGAGGGGGCTGGGGCCAACGTCCTGACTTTC
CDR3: CASSQDEGAGANVLTF

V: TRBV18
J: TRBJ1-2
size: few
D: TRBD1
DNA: TGTGACAGCTCACCACCGGGCAGTCGACAGGGGGCCGATGGCTACACCTTC
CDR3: CDSSPPGSRQGADGYTF

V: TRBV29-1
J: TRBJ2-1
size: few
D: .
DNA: TGCAGCGTGGACGGGCAGGCGGGCGACTACTACTACAATGAGCAGTTCTTC
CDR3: CSVDGQAGDYYYNEQFF

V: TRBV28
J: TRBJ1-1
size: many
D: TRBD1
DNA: TGTGCCAGCAACTCCGCTCCGGGACAGGGGAACACTGAAGCTTTCTTT
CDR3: CASNSAPGQGNTEAFF

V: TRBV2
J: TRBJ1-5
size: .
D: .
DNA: TGTGCCAGCAGTGAAGCCCCTGGGAGGAAAGATCAGCCCCAGCATTTT
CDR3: CASSEAPGRKDQPQHF

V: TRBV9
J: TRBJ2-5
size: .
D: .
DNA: TGTGCCAGCAGCCCACAAGGGGTTACCCTCCAGGGAGAGACCCAGTACTTC
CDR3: CASSPQGVTLQGETQYF

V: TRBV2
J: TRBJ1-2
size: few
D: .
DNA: TGTGCCAGCAGTCCCTCTCAGGAGGGGTTTGGCTACACCTTC
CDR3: CASSPSQEGFGYTF

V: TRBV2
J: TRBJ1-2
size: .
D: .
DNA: TGTGCCAGCAGCGACAGGCGTCCTAACTATGGCTACACCTTC
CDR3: CASSDRRPNYGYTF

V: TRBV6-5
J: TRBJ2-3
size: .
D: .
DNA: TGTGCCAGCAGTTACGCCGAGGGAGCAGATACGCAGTATTTT
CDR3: CASSYAEGADTQYF

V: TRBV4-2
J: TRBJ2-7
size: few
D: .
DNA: TGTGCCAGCAGCCAAAGAGGGAACGAGCAGTACTTC
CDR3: CASSQRGNEQYF

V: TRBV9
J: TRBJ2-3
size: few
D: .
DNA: TGTGCCAGCAGTCACCGGGAGGATACGCAGTATTTT
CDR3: CASSHREDTQYF

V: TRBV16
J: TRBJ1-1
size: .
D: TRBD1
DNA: TGTGCCAGCAGCCCGCACATAACCACAGGGGGGGACACTGAAGCTTTCTTT
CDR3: CASSPHITTGGDTEAFF

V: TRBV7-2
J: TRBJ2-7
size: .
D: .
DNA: TGTGCCAGCAGCCCCTCCCGAAGCCTCTACGAGCAGTACTTC
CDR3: CASSPSRSLYEQYF

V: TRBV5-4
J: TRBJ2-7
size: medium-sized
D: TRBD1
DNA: TGTGCCAGCAGCTTAGAAAGGGGACAGATCTACGAGCAGTACTTC
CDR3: CASSLERGQIYEQYF

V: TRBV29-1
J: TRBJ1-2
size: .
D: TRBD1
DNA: TGCAGCGTTGAAGGCCGGGACAGGGGGATCAGAAACTATGGCTACACCTTC
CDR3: CSVEGRDRGIRNYGYTF

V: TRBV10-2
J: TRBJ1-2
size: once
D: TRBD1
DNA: TGCGCCAGCAGTGAGGTTCAGGGGGCAGGGTATGGCTACACCTTC
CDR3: CASSEVQGAGYGYTF

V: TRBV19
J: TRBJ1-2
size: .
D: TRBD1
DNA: TGTGCCAGTAGTATTTCGCCTGTTGTCAGGGGGCGCCGGGGCTACACCTTC
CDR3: CASSISPVVRGRRGYTF

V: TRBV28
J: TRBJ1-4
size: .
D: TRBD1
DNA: TGTGCCAGCAGTTGGTCTCTTCGACAGGGGAGGGAAAAACTGTTTTTT
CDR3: CASSWSLRQGREKLFF

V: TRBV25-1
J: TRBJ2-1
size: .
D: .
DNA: TGTGCCAGCAGTGAATTAGCCCAGCCGGAGCAGTTCTTC
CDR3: CASSELAQPEQFF

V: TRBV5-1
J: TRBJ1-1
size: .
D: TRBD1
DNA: TGCGCCAGCAGCCGAGACAGGGGAGGCACTGAAGCTTTCTTT
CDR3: CASSRDRGGTEAFF

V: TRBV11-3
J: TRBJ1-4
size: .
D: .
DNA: TGTGCCAGCAGCCGAACAGCAACTAATGAAAAACTGTTTTTT
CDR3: CASSRTATNEKLFF

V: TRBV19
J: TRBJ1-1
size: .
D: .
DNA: TGTGCCAGTAGTCCTAGAAGGACTGAAGCTTTCTTT
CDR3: CASSPRRTEAFF

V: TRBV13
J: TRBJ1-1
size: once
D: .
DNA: TGTGCCAGCAGCTTAAACGGGAACACTGAAGCTTTCTTT
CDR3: CASSLNGNTEAFF

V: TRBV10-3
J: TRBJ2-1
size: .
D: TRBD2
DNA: TGTGCCATCAGAGGACTAGCAGTTGAGCAGTTCTTC
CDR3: CAIRGLAVEQFF

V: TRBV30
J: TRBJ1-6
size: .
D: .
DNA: TGTGCCTGGAGTAGCACAGGAGCTAATTCACCCCTCCACTTT
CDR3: CAWSSTGANSPLHF

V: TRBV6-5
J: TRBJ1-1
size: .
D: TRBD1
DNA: TGTGCCAGCAACAGGGGGATAAACACTGAAGCTTTCTTT
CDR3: CASNRGINTEAFF

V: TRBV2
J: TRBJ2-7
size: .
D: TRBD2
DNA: TGTGCCAGCAGTATGGGGTTAGCGGGAGGTCCGCGGCAAGGCGAGCAGTACTTC
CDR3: CASSMGLAGGPRQGEQYF

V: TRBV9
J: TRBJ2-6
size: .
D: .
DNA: TGTGCCAGCAGCGTCTTCTCTGGGGCCAACGTCCTGACTTTC
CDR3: CASSVFSGANVLTF

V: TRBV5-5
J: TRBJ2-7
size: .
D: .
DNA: TGTGCCAGCAGCTTGGCCGGGAGTCCCCTTTCCTACGAGCAGTACTTC
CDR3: CASSLAGSPLSYEQYF

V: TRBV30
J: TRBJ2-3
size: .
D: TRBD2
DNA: TGTGCCCTGCTAGCGGGAAGGGCAGATACGCAGTATTTT
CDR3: CALLAGRADTQYF

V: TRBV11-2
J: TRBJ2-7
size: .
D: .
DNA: TGTGCCAGCAGCGAGTACGCAGAGGGGGTACGCGAGCAGTACTTC
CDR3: CASSEYAEGVREQYF

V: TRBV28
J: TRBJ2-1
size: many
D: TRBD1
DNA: TGTGCCAGCAGCCTCCGGACAGGGCGCAATGAGCAGTTCTTC
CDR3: CASSLRTGRNEQFF

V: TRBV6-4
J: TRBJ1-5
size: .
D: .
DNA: TGTGCCAGCAGTATGGAGGCGTCAGGCGCTCAGCCCCAGCATTTT
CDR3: CASSMEASGAQPQHF

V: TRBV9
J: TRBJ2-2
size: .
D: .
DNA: TGTGCCAGCAGCCCCCTCGAGCTTGGGGAGCTGTTTTTT
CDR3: CASSPLELGELFF

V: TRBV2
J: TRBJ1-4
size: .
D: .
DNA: TGTGCAGCAGGCGACAGACTACTGTTTTTT
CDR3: CAAGDRLLFF

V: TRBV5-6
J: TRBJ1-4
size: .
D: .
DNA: TGTGCCAGCAGCTTGGTACAGAGTAATGAAAAACTGTTTTTT
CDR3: CASSLVQSNEKLFF

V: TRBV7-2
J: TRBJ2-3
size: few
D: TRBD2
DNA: TGTGCCAGCAGCTCAACCGGGACTAGCGGGAGAACAGATACGCAGTATTTT
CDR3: CASSSTGTSGRTDTQYF

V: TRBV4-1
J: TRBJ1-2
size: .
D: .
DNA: TGCGCCAGCAGCCAACCTACGTCCGGGGGGGATGGCTACACCTTC
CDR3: CASSQPTSGGDGYTF

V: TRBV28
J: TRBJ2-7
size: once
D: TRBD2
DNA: TGTGCCAGCAGTTTTGCGGGAGGGTCGAACGAGCAGTACTTC
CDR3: CASSFAGGSNEQYF